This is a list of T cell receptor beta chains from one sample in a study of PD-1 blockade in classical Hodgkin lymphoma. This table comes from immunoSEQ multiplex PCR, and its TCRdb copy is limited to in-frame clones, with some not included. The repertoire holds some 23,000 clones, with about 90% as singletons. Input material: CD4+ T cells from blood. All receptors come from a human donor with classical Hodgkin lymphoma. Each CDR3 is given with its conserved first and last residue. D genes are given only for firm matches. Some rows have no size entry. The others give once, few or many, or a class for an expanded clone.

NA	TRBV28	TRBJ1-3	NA	TGTGCCAGCAGTTTATCCAGCCGGACAGCCTCTGGAAACACCATATATTTT	CASSLSSRTASGNTIYF
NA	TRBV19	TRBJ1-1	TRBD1	TGTGCCAGTAGTAGAAGACAGGGGGCGAACACTGAAGCTTTCTTT	CASSRRQGANTEAFF
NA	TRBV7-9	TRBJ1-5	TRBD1	TGTGCCAGTGGGGGACAGATGGGTCAGCCCCAGCATTTT	CASGGQMGQPQHF
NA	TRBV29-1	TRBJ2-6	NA	TGCAGCGTTGGGGGCGTTACTGGGGCCAACGTCCTGACTTTC	CSVGGVTGANVLTF
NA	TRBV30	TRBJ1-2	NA	TGTGCCTGGAGTGTAGGTGTCAGTAATGGCTACACCTTC	CAWSVGVSNGYTF
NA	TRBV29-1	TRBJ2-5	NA	TGCAGCGTTGACCGCCCAGTCCCGTACTTC	CSVDRPVPYF
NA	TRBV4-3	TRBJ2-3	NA	TGCGCCAGCAGCCAAGACACAGCCCTTAATACGCAGTATTTT	CASSQDTALNTQYF
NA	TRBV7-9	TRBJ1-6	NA	TGTGCCAGCAGCCCGGGACCGAGGAGTTCACCCCTCCACTTT	CASSPGPRSSPLHF
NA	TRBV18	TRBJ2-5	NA	TGTGCCAGCTCATCTCCCGGGACCTCAGAGACCCAGTACTTC	CASSSPGTSETQYF
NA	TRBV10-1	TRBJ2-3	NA	TGCGCCAGCAGTGATGGGTACGGCACAGATACGCAGTATTTT	CASSDGYGTDTQYF
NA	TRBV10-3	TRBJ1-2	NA	TGTGCCATCGGGCTTGGGGGGGGCGCGTTTTCCTACTATGGCTACACCTTC	CAIGLGGGAFSYYGYTF
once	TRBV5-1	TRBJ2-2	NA	TGCGCCAGCAGCTTGGATGTGGGGGTGAGCACCGGGGAGCTGTTTTTT	CASSLDVGVSTGELFF
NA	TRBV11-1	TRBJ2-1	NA	TGTGCCAGCAGCATCCCCTTGGGTAGGGACACGGGGAATGAGCAGTTCTTC	CASSIPLGRDTGNEQFF
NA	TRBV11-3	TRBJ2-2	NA	TGTGCCAGCAGCCCCCTCCGCAGCCCCGGGGAGCTGTTTTTT	CASSPLRSPGELFF
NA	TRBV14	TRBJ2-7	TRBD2	TGTGCCAGCAGCCTTGGACTAGCGGACTACGAGCAGTACTTC	CASSLGLADYEQYF
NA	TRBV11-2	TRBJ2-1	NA	TGTGCCAGCAGCGGGGCGGGGCTCTACAATGAGCAGTTCTTC	CASSGAGLYNEQFF
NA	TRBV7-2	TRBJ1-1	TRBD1	TGTGCCAGCAGCTCCGGGACAGGTTCAACTGAAGCTTTCTTT	CASSSGTGSTEAFF
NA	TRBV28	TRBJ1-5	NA	TGTGCCAGCGTTGGACAGTCCACATGGTATAGCAATCAGCCCCAGCATTTT	CASVGQSTWYSNQPQHF
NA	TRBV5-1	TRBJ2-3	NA	TGCGCCAGCAGCTTGGGGGGGTCTAATGTAGATACGCAGTATTTT	CASSLGGSNVDTQYF
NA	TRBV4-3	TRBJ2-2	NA	TGCGCCAGCAGCCAAATTAGGGGGGTCGGGGAGCTGTTTTTT	CASSQIRGVGELFF
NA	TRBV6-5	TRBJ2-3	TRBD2	TGTGCCAGCATCCGTAGCGGGGGCGGCCAGGATACGCAGTATTTT	CASIRSGGGQDTQYF
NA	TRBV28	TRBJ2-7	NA	TGTGCCAGCAGTTTTGGGCAATACGAGCAGTACTTC	CASSFGQYEQYF
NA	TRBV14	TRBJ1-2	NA	TGTGCCAGCAGCCAAGGCCCAGGACAGCCCTATGGCTACACCTTC	CASSQGPGQPYGYTF
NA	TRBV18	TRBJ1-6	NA	TGTGCCAGCTCTTACGGCGTGAGGGGAAATTCACCCCTCCACTTT	CASSYGVRGNSPLHF
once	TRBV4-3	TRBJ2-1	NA	TGCGCCAGCAGCCCAGGGTGGGGGGAGGAGCAGTTCTTC	CASSPGWGEEQFF
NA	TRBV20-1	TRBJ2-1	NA	TGCAGTGCTGCCCGTAACAATGAGCAGTTCTTC	CSAARNNEQFF
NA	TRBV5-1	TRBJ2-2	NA	TGCGCCAGCCCCCAGACAGGCCCCGGGGAGCTGTTTTTT	CASPQTGPGELFF
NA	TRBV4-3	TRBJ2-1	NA	TGCGCCAGCAGCCAAGGTCTTTTTCTTGGGGGGGCCGGCGATGAGCAGTTCTTC	CASSQGLFLGGAGDEQFF
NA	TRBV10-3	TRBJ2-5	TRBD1	TGTGCCATCCGGGGACAGGGGCCAGAGACCCAGTACTTC	CAIRGQGPETQYF
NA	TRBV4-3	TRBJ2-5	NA	TGCGCCAGCAGCCAAGAGGGGAGGTACGGGGGCTACCAAGAGACCCAGTACTTC	CASSQEGRYGGYQETQYF
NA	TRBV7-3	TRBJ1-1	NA	TGTGCCAGCAGCTTAGGGGGGCCCACTGAAGCTTTCTTT	CASSLGGPTEAFF
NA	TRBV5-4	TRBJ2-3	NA	TGTGCCAGCAGCTTACAGGGTGGGGATACGCAGTATTTT	CASSLQGGDTQYF
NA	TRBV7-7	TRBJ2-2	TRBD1	TGTGCCAGCAGCTTTACCCCGGGACAGGGTATCCCCGGGGAGCTGTTTTTT	CASSFTPGQGIPGELFF